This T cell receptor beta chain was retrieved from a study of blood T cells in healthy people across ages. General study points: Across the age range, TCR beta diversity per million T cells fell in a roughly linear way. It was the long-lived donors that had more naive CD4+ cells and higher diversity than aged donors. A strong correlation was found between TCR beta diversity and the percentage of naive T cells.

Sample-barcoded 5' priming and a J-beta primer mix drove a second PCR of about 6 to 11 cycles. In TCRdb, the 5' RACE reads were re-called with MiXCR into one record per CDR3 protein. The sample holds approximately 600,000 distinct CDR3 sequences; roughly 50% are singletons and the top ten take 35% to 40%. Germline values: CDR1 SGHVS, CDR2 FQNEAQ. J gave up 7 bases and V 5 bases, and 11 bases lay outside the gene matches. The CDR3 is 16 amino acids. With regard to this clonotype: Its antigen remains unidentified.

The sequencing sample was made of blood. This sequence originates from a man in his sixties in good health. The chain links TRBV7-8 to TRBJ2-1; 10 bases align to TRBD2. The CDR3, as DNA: TGTGCCAGCAGCCCTGCAGCGGGGGGGCCAGGGAATGAGCAGTTCTTC. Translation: CASSPAAGGPGNEQFF.